A selection of T cell receptor beta chains follows, all from one sample in a study of cytomegalovirus exposure and HLA in healthy donors. Here immunoSEQ multiplex PCR was the method, and the copy in TCRdb shows in-frame clones only, minus some. The sample has about 140,000 clones; roughly 90% are singletons. The sample taken for sequencing was PBMCs. The receptors originated from a man aged 18 to 35 in good health and CMV-seropositive. The CDR3 runs from the conserved cysteine through the conserved F or W. D genes are given only for firm matches. Some rows mark clone size as missing; the rest say once, few, many or name a class of expanded clone.

CDR3nt | CDR3aa | d_gene | j_gene | abundance | v_gene
TGTGCCAGCACCCGAGCGGGGGGCCGGAATGAGCAGTTCTTC | CASTRAGGRNEQFF | TRBD2 | TRBJ2-1 | NA | TRBV11-2
TGCACCAGCAGCCAAGATTTAGGACAGGGAAATGAAAAACTGTTTTTT | CTSSQDLGQGNEKLFF | NA | TRBJ1-4 | NA | TRBV1
TGTGCCAGCAGCTTATATGGCCAGGGAATCTACGAGCAGTACTTC | CASSLYGQGIYEQYF | NA | TRBJ2-7 | NA | TRBV7-2
TGTGCCTGGAGTGTTGGGTTGACAGGGAGAAACTACAATGAGCAGTTCTTC | CAWSVGLTGRNYNEQFF | TRBD1 | TRBJ2-1 | NA | TRBV30
TGTGCCAGCAGCAGACAGGGTCCAGATACGCAGTATTTT | CASSRQGPDTQYF | TRBD1 | TRBJ2-3 | NA | TRBV7-3
TGTGCCAGCAGTGGAGTTCTAAGGACTAGCGGAGGGACCGGGGAGCTGTTTTTT | CASSGVLRTSGGTGELFF | TRBD2 | TRBJ2-2 | NA | TRBV6-1
TGTGCCAGCAGTAACAACCCCGGGACTAGCGGGAGGCACAATGAGCAGTTCTTC | CASSNNPGTSGRHNEQFF | TRBD2 | TRBJ2-1 | once | TRBV28
TGTGCCAGCAGTGGAGGGGGGACTAGCCGTAATGAGCAGTTCTTC | CASSGGGTSRNEQFF | TRBD2 | TRBJ2-1 | NA | TRBV6-1
TGTGCCAGTAGTATTGCCGGGAACGGCCAGCCCCAGCATTTT | CASSIAGNGQPQHF | NA | TRBJ1-5 | NA | TRBV19
TGTGCCTGGGAGCGGGAGTCGTCCTACAATGAGCAGTTCTTC | CAWERESSYNEQFF | TRBD2 | TRBJ2-1 | NA | TRBV30
TGTGCCAGCAGTGAAGGCAGCTATGGCTACACCTTC | CASSEGSYGYTF | NA | TRBJ1-2 | NA | TRBV2
TGTGCCTGGAGTCCTAATTACTTCAGGGGGCGCACGGGCAATCAGCCCCAGCATTTT | CAWSPNYFRGRTGNQPQHF | TRBD1 | TRBJ1-5 | NA | TRBV30
TGTGCCAGCAGTTACTCCGGGACAGGTAACAATGAGCAGTTCTTC | CASSYSGTGNNEQFF | TRBD1 | TRBJ2-1 | NA | TRBV6-5
TGTGCCAGCAGTTACGGCGGGACAGGGCCCGGCTACACCTTC | CASSYGGTGPGYTF | TRBD1 | TRBJ1-2 | NA | TRBV6-5
TGTGCCAGCAGCCCCAGGGGACTAGGAGTCTACGAGCAGTACTTC | CASSPRGLGVYEQYF | TRBD2 | TRBJ2-7 | few | TRBV13
TGTGCCACCAGCAGAGATCCCCTAATGACCGGGGAGCTGTTTTTT | CATSRDPLMTGELFF | NA | TRBJ2-2 | NA | TRBV15
TGTGCCAGCAGAGGGACAGGGGCAGATACGCAGTATTTT | CASRGTGADTQYF | TRBD1 | TRBJ2-3 | few | TRBV2
TGTGCCAGCAGTTACCTTCCCGACAGGGGCGAAAAACTGTTTTTT | CASSYLPDRGEKLFF | TRBD1 | TRBJ1-4 | NA | TRBV6-5
TGTGCCAGCGGATTGACAAATGGCTACACCTTC | CASGLTNGYTF | NA | TRBJ1-2 | NA | TRBV5-4
TGTGCCAGCAGCTTGACAGGGGGCACCTACGAGCAGTACTTC | CASSLTGGTYEQYF | TRBD1 | TRBJ2-7 | few | TRBV5-6
TGCAGCGTCGTTCTAGCGGGAGCCAACAATGAGCAGTTCTTC | CSVVLAGANNEQFF | TRBD2 | TRBJ2-1 | NA | TRBV29-1
TGTGCCAGCAGCTTACTGTCCGGGACAGGGGTATCTGGGGCCAACGTCCTGACTTTC | CASSLLSGTGVSGANVLTF | TRBD1 | TRBJ2-6 | NA | TRBV7-9
TGTGCCAGTGAGGGCCGTTCCCCTTTTCACAATGAGCAGTTCTTC | CASEGRSPFHNEQFF | NA | TRBJ2-1 | NA | TRBV7-9
TGCGCCAGCAGCCCGGACAGGGCTGAGCAGTACTTC | CASSPDRAEQYF | TRBD1 | TRBJ2-7 | NA | TRBV5-1
TGTGCCAGTAGTATTCGGGACTCCTACACAGATACGCAGTATTTT | CASSIRDSYTDTQYF | NA | TRBJ2-3 | NA | TRBV19
TGTGCCTGGAAAACATCAGGGGGTTGGAACGAGCAGTACTTC | CAWKTSGGWNEQYF | TRBD1 | TRBJ2-7 | NA | TRBV30
TGTGCCAGTAGTATCCAGGGGGCATTCTATGGCTACACCTTC | CASSIQGAFYGYTF | TRBD1 | TRBJ1-2 | NA | TRBV19
TGTGCCAGCAGCTTGTATACGGTTTTGGAGACCCAGTACTTC | CASSLYTVLETQYF | NA | TRBJ2-5 | NA | TRBV5-4
TGCGCCAGCAGCCACTTGCGGGAGCGAAACAATGAGCAGTTCTTC | CASSHLRERNNEQFF | TRBD2 | TRBJ2-1 | NA | TRBV4-1
TGTGCCAGCAGCTTAGCGGGGGGGCCCAAACCCAATGAGCAGTTCTTC | CASSLAGGPKPNEQFF | TRBD2 | TRBJ2-1 | NA | TRBV7-3
TGTGCCAGCAGCTTGGGAGGGACTCCACCTTACAATGAGCAGTTCTTC | CASSLGGTPPYNEQFF | NA | TRBJ2-1 | NA | TRBV5-8
TGTGCCAGCAGTTACCCTAGCTCCTACGAGCAGTACTTC | CASSYPSSYEQYF | NA | TRBJ2-7 | NA | TRBV6-5
TGTGCCAGCTCACCACCGCCCCCCCAGGGTGACTATGGCTACACCTTC | CASSPPPPQGDYGYTF | NA | TRBJ1-2 | NA | TRBV18
TGTGCCAGCAGCCAATCGGCAGGTTCAGACTACGAGCAGTACTTC | CASSQSAGSDYEQYF | NA | TRBJ2-7 | NA | TRBV4-2
TGCGCCAGCAGCTTGGATGGGACAGTGCTATATGGCTACACCTTC | CASSLDGTVLYGYTF | TRBD1 | TRBJ1-2 | NA | TRBV5-1
TGCGCCAGCAGCTGGGGACAGGCCGGACATCAGAACACTGAAGCTTTCTTT | CASSWGQAGHQNTEAFF | TRBD1 | TRBJ1-1 | NA | TRBV5-1
TGCGCCAGCAGCTTGGTTGACACCACAGATACGCAGTATTTT | CASSLVDTTDTQYF | NA | TRBJ2-3 | NA | TRBV5-1
TGTGCCAGCAGTTTGCCGCCCGCTAGCGGGGGACAAGAGACCCAGTACTTC | CASSLPPASGGQETQYF | TRBD2 | TRBJ2-5 | NA | TRBV28
TGTGCCAGCAGTTTAAAGGGTTTACAGGATGGCTACACCTTC | CASSLKGLQDGYTF | NA | TRBJ1-2 | NA | TRBV28
TGTGCCAGCAGGGGAAGGGGGCAACGGAGTGGCTACACCTTC | CASRGRGQRSGYTF | TRBD1 | TRBJ1-2 | NA | TRBV6-5
TGTGCCAGCAGCCCCCGATGGGAGGTTTCGGAAGAGACCCAGTACTTC | CASSPRWEVSEETQYF | NA | TRBJ2-5 | NA | TRBV7-9
TGCGCCAGCAGCGGGGCCCAAGGAACTAATGAAAAACTGTTTTTT | CASSGAQGTNEKLFF | NA | TRBJ1-4 | NA | TRBV5-1